This T cell receptor (beta chain) was sequenced for a study of cytomegalovirus exposure and HLA in healthy donors. Overall study results and limits: Versus the approximately 700-donor mean, an Asian-associated ancestry cluster reportedly showed fewer N-insertions in a later analysis.

The PCR made use of 60 Vbeta and 13 Jbeta primers. The protocol was immunoSEQ multiplex PCR, while the TCRdb copy is restricted to in-frame clones and leaves out a portion. There are under 150,000 clones in the sample; around three quarters occur only once, and over 2% lies in the top ten. Germline CDR1 ENHRY, CDR2 SYGVKD. Losses at the gene ends were 2 bases for V and 7 bases for J; bases not matched to a gene: 0. CDR3 length: 13 residues. This clone was observed once. What it recognizes is unknown. This clonotype originated in a young man in good health and CMV-seronegative. V and J are TRBV10-3 and TRBJ2-1, with 9 bases lining up with TRBD1. Sequenced material: PBMCs. In nucleotides, the CDR3 is TGTGCCATCAGTGAGGGACAGGGGAATGAGCAGTTCTTC. Its translation: CAISEGQGNEQFF.